Listed here are 14 T cell receptor beta chains from one sample, sequenced in a study of blood T cell repertoires in COVID-19. Only in-frame clones appear in the TCRdb table, and some are missing; sequencing was by immunoSEQ multiplex PCR. The table lists roughly 120,000 clones, approximately 89% of them singletons, with 3.2% in the top ten. Sequenced sample: peripheral blood. The receptors were sampled from a woman of 80 years or more with COVID-19, enrolled during active disease.

V usage is TRBV5-1 and J usage is TRBJ1-1; a possible D gene is TRBD1 (6 bases). V lost 6 bases and J 1 base, leaving 10 bases between the germline ends. Germline CDR1 is SGHRS and CDR2 is YFSETQ. CDR3 size: 13 residues. CDR3 coding DNA: TGCGCCAGCAACTCGGGACAGAACACTGAAGCTTTCTTT. Its protein product is CASNSGQNTEAFF.

This clone was seen a few times. In the same sample, other DNA sequences code for this CDR3. J is TRBJ2-7 and V is TRBV7-2; D not resolved. CDR3 length: 13 residues. Deletions cut 5 bases from V and 4 bases from J, with 12 bases between. Germline CDR1 SGHTA, CDR2 FQGNSA. CDR3: CASSPRRVYEQYF. Here the CDR3 DNA reads TGTGCCAGCAGCCCACGACGGGTTTACGAGCAGTACTTC.

The CDR3 loop is CASSPRESDQPQHF. In DNA, the CDR3 is TGTGCCAGCTCACCAAGGGAGTCGGACCAGCCCCAGCATTTT. V usage is TRBV18 and J usage is TRBJ1-5; D gene unclear. CDR3 length equals 14 residues. CDR1 is KGHSH and CDR2 is LQKENI in the germline V gene. With 2 bases removed from V and 7 bases from J, the gap between germline ends came to 12 bases. Variable domain in full (rest from reference TRBV18 and TRBJ1-5): NAGVMQNPRHLVRRRGQEARLRCSPMKGHSHVYWYRQLPEEGLKFMVYLQKENIIDESGMPKERFSAEFPKEGPSILRIQQVVRGDSAAYFCASSPRESDQPQHFGDGTRLSIL.

This chain joins TRBV9 and TRBJ2-6; D perhaps matches TRBD1 (6 bases). With 0 bases removed from V and 2 bases from J, the gap between germline ends came to 18 bases. In germline, CDR1 is SGDLS, CDR2 YYNGEE. The CDR3 runs 19 residues. CDR3 in amino acids: CASSVDPGTNDPGANVLTF. The CDR3 DNA follows: TGTGCCAGCAGCGTAGACCCCGGGACAAATGATCCTGGGGCCAACGTCCTGACTTTC.

This chain links TRBV7-8 with TRBJ1-3, with D possibly matching TRBD1 (6 bases). Trimming took off 1 base at V and 4 bases at J, with 11 bases between the two ends. The germline V gene has CDR1 SGHVS and CDR2 FQNEAQ. The CDR3 has 15 amino acids. CDR3 DNA sequence: TGTGCCAGCAGCTTAGAAGCAGGGGAAGGAAACACCATATATTTT. Amino acid sequence: CASSLEAGEGNTIYF.

This clone has just one count. V and J are TRBV7-6 and TRBJ2-3, with D uncertain. This CDR3 spans 11 amino acids. Trimming stripped 3 bases from V and 4 bases from J, with 2 bases between. Per the germline V gene, CDR1 is SGHVS and CDR2 is FNYEAQ. The CDR3 spells CASSFADTQYF. Written as DNA, the CDR3 is TGTGCCAGCAGCTTCGCAGATACGCAGTATTTT.

The chain carries TRBV7-6 and TRBJ2-1; 12 positions agree with TRBD2. Germline CDR1 SGHVS, CDR2 FNYEAQ. The CDR3 spans 18 residues. The V and J ends lost 1 base and 6 bases, in that order; junction bases with no gene match: 10. The DNA for the CDR3 is TGTGCCAGCAGCTTAGGTTTCTCCCTAGCGGGAGGGCCCAATGAGCAGTTCTTC. Amino acid sequence: CASSLGFSLAGGPNEQFF.

Written as DNA, the CDR3 is TGCGCCAGCAGCCAGACAGGGAAAGAGCCCCAGCATTTT. Translating it yields CASSQTGKEPQHF. The chain recombines TRBV5-1 with TRBJ1-5; 7 positions match TRBD1. V was clipped by 4 bases and J by 8 bases; unmatched bases: 6. Germline V lookup: CDR1 SGHRS, CDR2 YFSETQ. The CDR3 is made up of 13 amino acids. Full variable domain (missing parts from reference TRBV5-1 and TRBJ1-5): KAGVTQTPRYLIKTRGQQVTLSCSPISGHRSVSWYQQTPGQGLQFLFEYFSETQRNKGNFPGRFSGRQFSNSRSEMNVSTLELGDSALYLCASSQTGKEPQHFGDGTRLSIL.

J is TRBJ2-1 and V is TRBV19; 10 bases agree with TRBD2. Germline CDR1 and CDR2: LNHDA and SQIVND (reference sequence). The CDR3 covers 15 residues. J gave up 7 bases and V 2 bases, and 5 bases lay outside the gene matches. CDR3 nucleotides: TGTGCCAGTAGTATACTAGCGGGAGCTAGAAATGAGCAGTTCTTC. It translates to CASSILAGARNEQFF.

The chain couples TRBV5-1 to TRBJ2-1; D gene ambiguous. The length of the CDR3 is 16 residues. From germline, CDR1 is SGHRS and CDR2 YFSETQ. Trimming shortened V by 0 bases and J by 2 bases, and 12 bases separated the two germline ends. CDR3 sequence: CASSLVLSATYNEQFF. Written as DNA, the CDR3 is TGCGCCAGCAGCTTGGTCCTGAGCGCCACCTACAATGAGCAGTTCTTC.

This chain joins TRBV11-2 and TRBJ2-3, with D possibly TRBD2 on 6 matching bases. Between the trimmed V and J ends, which lost 5 bases and 9 bases, there was a span of 27 bases. This CDR3 spans 17 amino acids. Germline V gene data show CDR1 as SGHAT and CDR2 as FQNNGV. CDR3 sequence (DNA): TGTGCCAGCAGCCCCTCCAGCGAACTAGCTGCTCCTCGGACGCAGTATTTT. It encodes CASSPSSELAAPRTQYF. The full variable domain, its missing parts supplied by reference TRBV11-2 and TRBJ2-3, is EAGVAQSPRYKIIEKRQSVAFWCNPISGHATLYWYQQILGQGPKLLIQFQNNGVVDDSQLPKDRFSAERLKGVDSTLKIQPAKLEDSAVYLCASSPSSELAAPRTQYFGPGTRLTVL.

This clone was counted between two and nine times. Compared with germline, one end of the junction differs, possibly owing to a read error. The gene calls are TRBV6-5 and TRBJ2-1, with 8 bases aligning to TRBD1. Germline CDR1 MNHEY, CDR2 SVGAGI. The CDR3 runs 12 residues. The chain's CDR3 is CASRTGQGELFF. In DNA form, the CDR3 reads TGTGCCAGCAGGACCGGACAGGGTGAGCTGTTCTTC.

The genes are TRBV6-5 and TRBJ2-7; 9 bases map to TRBD1. The CDR3 totals 16 residues. The germline V gene encodes CDR1 MNHEY and CDR2 SVGAGI. The trim removed 4 bases at V and 2 bases at J, leaving 9 bases unmatched. CDR3 protein: CASSFARGQGAYEQYF. CDR3 nucleotide sequence: TGTGCCAGCAGTTTCGCCCGGGGACAGGGAGCCTACGAGCAGTACTTC.

The CDR3 DNA reads as TGTGCCAGCAGCTTAGCGGGAGGGAGAGGAGATACGCAGTATTTT. It is translated as CASSLAGGRGDTQYF. The rearrangement uses TRBV7-2 and TRBJ2-3; TRBD2 aligns across 7 bases. The V gene's germline CDR1 is SGHTA and CDR2 FQGNSA. The CDR3 sequence is 15 residues long. J was trimmed by 5 bases and V by 0 bases; bases with no gene match: 5. Filled out from reference TRBV7-2 and TRBJ2-3, the complete variable domain reads GAGVSQSPSNKVTEKGKDVELRCDPISGHTALYWYRQSLGQGLEFLIYFQGNSAPDKSGLPSDRFSAERTGGSVSTLTIQRTQQEDSAVYLCASSLAGGRGDTQYFGPGTRLTVL.